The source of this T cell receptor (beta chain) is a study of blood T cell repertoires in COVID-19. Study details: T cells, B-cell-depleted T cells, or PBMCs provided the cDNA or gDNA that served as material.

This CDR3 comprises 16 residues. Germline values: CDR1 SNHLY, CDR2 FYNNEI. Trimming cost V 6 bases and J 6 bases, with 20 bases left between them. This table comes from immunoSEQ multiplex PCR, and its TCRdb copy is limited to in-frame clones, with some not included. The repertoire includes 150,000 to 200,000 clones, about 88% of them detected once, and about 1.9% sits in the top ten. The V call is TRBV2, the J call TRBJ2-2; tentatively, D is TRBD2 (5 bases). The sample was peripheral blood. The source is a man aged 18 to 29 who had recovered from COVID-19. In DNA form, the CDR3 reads TGTGCCAGCAGGGCCAGACTTGCCGCGAGGGCCGGGGAGCTGTTTTTT. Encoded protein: CASRARLAARAGELFF. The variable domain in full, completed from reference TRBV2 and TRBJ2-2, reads EPEVTQTPSHQVTQMGQEVILRCVPISNHLYFYWYRQILGQKVEFLVSFYNNEISEKSEIFDDQFSVERPDGSNFTLKIRSTKLEDSAMYFCASRARLAARAGELFFGEGSRLTVL.